This is a list of T cell receptor beta chains from one sample in a study of identical twins' blood T cells. TCRdb analysed the 5' RACE reads with MiXCR anew, one entry per CDR3 protein. In the table there are roughly 340,000 distinct CDR3 sequences, about 28% of which are singletons. Sequencing was done on a sample of PBMCs. The receptors originated from a woman between 18 and 50 years old in good health. Each CDR3 is given with its conserved first and last residue. D genes are given only for firm matches. The size entry is marked missing in some rows and otherwise reads once, few, many or a size class.

TRBJ1-5 few TRBV30 TRBD1 TGTGCCTGTAAACCCACTCAGGGGGAACAGCCCCAGCATTTT CACKPTQGEQPQHF
TRBJ1-2 . TRBV5-1 . TGCGCCAGCAGCTTGGGAAGGGGCGGAGTCTATGGCTACACCTTC CASSLGRGGVYGYTF
TRBJ1-1 . TRBV20-1 . TGCAGTGCTAGAATCCCTATACAGGGAGGCACTGAAGCTTTCTTT CSARIPIQGGTEAFF
TRBJ2-1 . TRBV7-9 TRBD2 TGTGCCAGCCCGTGGGGAGCGGGGGTCGATTACAATGAGCAGTTCTTC CASPWGAGVDYNEQFF
TRBJ1-6 . TRBV6-5 . TGTGCCTCCAAAGAGGGCGGAGATAATTCACCCCTCCACTTT CASKEGGDNSPLHF
TRBJ1-4 . TRBV3-1 . TGTGCCAGCAGCAGGAAGGGGATCAGTGAAAAACTGTTTTTT CASSRKGISEKLFF
TRBJ1-6 . TRBV5-5 . TGTGCCAGCAGGAGGGTGAGCTCCCATAATTCACCCCTCCACTTT CASRRVSSHNSPLHF
TRBJ1-3 . TRBV5-4 . TGTGCCAGCAGCTCTCAAGGGGGACGGGAAGGAAACACCATATATTTT CASSSQGGREGNTIYF
TRBJ1-2 many TRBV6-4 TRBD1 TGTGCCAGCAGTCGAGACAGGGGGCTCAGATATGGCTACACCTTC CASSRDRGLRYGYTF
TRBJ1-1 few TRBV6-5 . TGTGCCAGCAGTTATGGGTCAACTGAAGCTTTCTTT CASSYGSTEAFF
TRBJ1-4 . TRBV7-2 . TGTGCCAGCAGTTCTTGGGGCTCGAGAACTAATGAAAAACTGTTTTTT CASSSWGSRTNEKLFF
TRBJ1-6 . TRBV7-9 . TGTGCCAGCATCCCACTGGGTTCCTATAATTCACCCCTCCACTTT CASIPLGSYNSPLHF
TRBJ1-1 . TRBV6-6 . TGTGCCAGCAGTTACGTGAGGGAGGCGGCTTTCTTT CASSYVREAAFF
TRBJ1-5 few TRBV6-6 . TGTGCCAGCAGCCCAACGGATTTCCGGGCCCCCCAGCATTTT CASSPTDFRAPQHF
TRBJ1-1 . TRBV5-1 . TGCGCCAGCAGCTTGGCTCCCGCCAACACTGAAGCTTTCTTT CASSLAPANTEAFF
TRBJ2-2 many TRBV10-3 TRBD2 TGTGCCACCTCCCCCGGGACTAGCGGAACCGGGGAGCTGTTTTTT CATSPGTSGTGELFF
TRBJ1-2 few TRBV30 . TGTGCCTGGAGTGTATGGACGGGGGACGGCTACACCTTC CAWSVWTGDGYTF
TRBJ2-1 many TRBV6-4 . TGTGCCAGCAGCTCTGGCAACTCCTACAATGAGCAGTTCTTC CASSSGNSYNEQFF
TRBJ2-5 few TRBV6-6 . TGTGCCAGCAGTTGGGGGGTGGAAGAGACCCAGTACTTC CASSWGVEETQYF
TRBJ1-1 many TRBV2 . TGTGCCAGCAGTGAAGCTGGGACGCCAAACACTGAAGCTTTCTTT CASSEAGTPNTEAFF
TRBJ1-2 few TRBV7-2 . TGTGCCAGCAGCTTACCTTATGGCTACACCTTC CASSLPYGYTF
TRBJ2-1 . TRBV20-1 TRBD2 TGCAGTGCGCCACTAGCGGGACATTCCGGCAATGAGCAGTTCTTC CSAPLAGHSGNEQFF
TRBJ1-1 . TRBV5-1 . TGCGCCAGCAGCTTGGGTCCCTCCCCCGAAGCTTTCTTT CASSLGPSPEAFF
TRBJ1-5 few TRBV7-9 . TGTGCCAGCAGCCTCGGGCCCTCTCAGCCCCAGCATTTT CASSLGPSQPQHF
TRBJ2-7 . TRBV9 TRBD1 TGTGCCAGCACCGCTAAGGGGGACAGGGAGTTTTACGAGCAGTACTTC CASTAKGDREFYEQYF
TRBJ1-1 few TRBV20-1 TRBD1 TGCAGTGCTAGGGGGGACAGGGGCAACACTGAAGCTTTCTTT CSARGDRGNTEAFF
TRBJ2-2 few TRBV7-9 TRBD2 TGTGCCAGCCCTAGCGGGAGTACCGGGGAGCTGTTTTTT CASPSGSTGELFF
TRBJ2-2 . TRBV6-2/TRBV6-3 TRBD2 TGTGCCAGCACTAGAGGACCCGGGGGGTTCGGGGAGCTGTTTTTT CASTRGPGGFGELFF
TRBJ1-1 once TRBV10-3 . TGTTCCATCAGTGCATGGCCCAACACTGAAGCTTTCTTT CSISAWPNTEAFF
TRBJ1-5 few TRBV10-3 . TGTGCCATCAGTGATAGGGCAGGGGGCAATCAGCCCCAGCATTTT CAISDRAGGNQPQHF
TRBJ2-1 few TRBV7-9 . TGTGCCAGCAGCTTTACCTCCCTAGGTGAGCAGTTCTTC CASSFTSLGEQFF
TRBJ2-2 . TRBV29-1 . TGCAGCGTTGAAGGACAGACCGGGCAGGGCGGGGAGCTGTTTTTT CSVEGQTGQGGELFF
TRBJ1-2 . TRBV5-1 . TGCGCCAGCAGCTTCAGGGTTGAAAACTATGGCTACACCTTC CASSFRVENYGYTF
TRBJ1-2 . TRBV29-1 . TGCAGCGTTGAACTTAACAGCAGGGGCTATGGCTACACCTTC CSVELNSRGYGYTF
TRBJ1-1 . TRBV10-3 TRBD1 TGTGCCATCGTGGGACAGATGAACACTGAAGCTTTCTTT CAIVGQMNTEAFF
TRBJ2-3 few TRBV5-1 TRBD2 TGCGCCAGCAGCGGACTAGCGGGAGGGCCCCAGAAGCAGTATTTT CASSGLAGGPQKQYF
TRBJ1-3 . TRBV29-1 TRBD1 TGCAGCGTCGAAGGGGACAGGGGAGACACCATATATTTT CSVEGDRGDTIYF
TRBJ2-5 many TRBV4-3 . TGCGCCAGCAGCCAACGAGAACAAGAGACCCAGTACTTC CASSQREQETQYF
TRBJ2-1 few TRBV29-1 TRBD2 TGCAGCGTTGGGACTAGCGGAGGTGACAATGAGCAGTTCTTC CSVGTSGGDNEQFF
TRBJ1-1 many TRBV3-1 . TGTGCCAGCAGCCAAGATAATCACGGGACCACGGCTTTCTTT CASSQDNHGTTAFF
TRBJ2-3 . TRBV15 . TGTGCCACCAGCAGAGATTTCTCTAGCACAGATACGCAGTATTTT CATSRDFSSTDTQYF
TRBJ1-3 . TRBV6-2/TRBV6-3 . TGTGCCAGCAGTCGTTGGGAGACCGGAAACACCATATATTTT CASSRWETGNTIYF
TRBJ1-1 few TRBV7-2 . TGTGCCAGCAGCTTAGATTCCAGGTCGAACACTGAAGCTTTCTTT CASSLDSRSNTEAFF
TRBJ1-1 few TRBV6-5 TRBD1 TGTGCCAGCAGTTACTCGGGACAGGGGGACACTGAAGCTTTCTTT CASSYSGQGDTEAFF
TRBJ2-2 . TRBV10-2 TRBD2 TGCGCCAGCAGACAGGGACTAGCGTCCGGGGAGCTGTTTTTT CASRQGLASGELFF
TRBJ2-3 once TRBV11-2 . TGTGCCAGCAGGAGGGCCGCTAGCACAGATACGCAGTATTTT CASRRAASTDTQYF
TRBJ1-1 . TRBV3-1 . TGTGCCAGCAGCCAAAGAAAGGGTCGTTCGAACACTGAAGCTTTCTTT CASSQRKGRSNTEAFF
TRBJ2-2 few TRBV5-1 TRBD1 TGCGCCAGCAGCTCCGGGACAGGGCGGATAGCCGGGGAGCTGTTTTTT CASSSGTGRIAGELFF
TRBJ1-1 few TRBV29-1 . TGCAGCGCATCGACAACCAACACTGAAGCTTTCTTT CSASTTNTEAFF
TRBJ2-7 . TRBV6-1 . TGTGCCAGCATAGCCCCCTACGAGCAGTACTTC CASIAPYEQYF
TRBJ2-2 . TRBV20-1 TRBD2 TGCAGTGCTTCGACTAGCGGGGGAGGGGAGCTGTTTTTT CSASTSGGGELFF
TRBJ1-4 . TRBV2 TRBD1 TGTGCCAGCAGCGCCACAGGGGTCAGGGAAAAACTGTTTTTT CASSATGVREKLFF
TRBJ2-1 . TRBV7-9 . TGTGCCAGCAGTCCTAGGGCCCCTTACAATGAGCAGTTCTTC CASSPRAPYNEQFF
TRBJ2-7 few TRBV3-1 TRBD1 TGTGCCAGCAGCTCCCGACAGGGTTATTCCTACGAGCAGTACTTC CASSSRQGYSYEQYF
TRBJ1-5 . TRBV18 . TGTGCCAGCTCACCGCGGAACCAGGGTTATAGCAATCAGCCCCAGCATTTT CASSPRNQGYSNQPQHF
TRBJ2-1 . TRBV7-9 . TGTGCCAGCAGCCCGGGACTCTACCAGATGAATGAGCAGTTCTTC CASSPGLYQMNEQFF
TRBJ1-6 many TRBV6-5 . TGTGCCAGCAGTTACGCGGCAGCCTATAATTCACCCCTCCACTTT CASSYAAAYNSPLHF
TRBJ1-2 . TRBV12-3/TRBV12-4 TRBD1 TGTGCCAGCAGGACACAGGGGAGCTATGGCTACACCTTC CASRTQGSYGYTF
TRBJ2-3 . TRBV5-4 . TGTGCCAGCAGCTTAGGGGCTGTAGATACGCAGTATTTT CASSLGAVDTQYF
TRBJ1-4 . TRBV7-9 . TGTGCCCGCAGCAACTCGGACGCCCGGGGGAATGAAAAACTGTTTTTT CARSNSDARGNEKLFF